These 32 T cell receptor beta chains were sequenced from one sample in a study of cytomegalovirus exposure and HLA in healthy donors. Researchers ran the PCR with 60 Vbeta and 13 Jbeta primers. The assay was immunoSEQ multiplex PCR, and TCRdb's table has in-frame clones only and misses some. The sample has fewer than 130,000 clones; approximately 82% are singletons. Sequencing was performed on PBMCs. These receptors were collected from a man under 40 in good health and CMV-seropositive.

This chain's CDR3 is CATSRGQDGSYGYTF. For the CDR3, the DNA is TGTGCCACCAGCAGAGGACAGGACGGCTCCTATGGCTACACCTTC. The V call is TRBV15, the J call TRBJ1-2; TRBD1 is a possible D gene (6 bases). The V end was cut by 1 base, the J end by 4 bases, with 13 bases between. Germline CDR1 is LNHNV and CDR2 is YYDKDF (reference sequence). The CDR3 contains 15 residues.

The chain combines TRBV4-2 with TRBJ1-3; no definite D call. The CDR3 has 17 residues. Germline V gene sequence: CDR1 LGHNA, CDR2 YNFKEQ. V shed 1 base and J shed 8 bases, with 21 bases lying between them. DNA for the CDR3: TGTGCCAGCAGCCAAGGCGTCGACCCCCCGGTGAGGGACACCATATATTTT. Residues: CASSQGVDPPVRDTIYF.

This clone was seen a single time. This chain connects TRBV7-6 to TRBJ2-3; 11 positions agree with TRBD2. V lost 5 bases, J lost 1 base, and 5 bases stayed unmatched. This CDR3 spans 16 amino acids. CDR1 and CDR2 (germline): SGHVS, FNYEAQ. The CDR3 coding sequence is TGTGCCAGCAGCCCGCTACTAGCGGGGGGCACAGATACGCAGTATTTT. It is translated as CASSPLLAGGTDTQYF.

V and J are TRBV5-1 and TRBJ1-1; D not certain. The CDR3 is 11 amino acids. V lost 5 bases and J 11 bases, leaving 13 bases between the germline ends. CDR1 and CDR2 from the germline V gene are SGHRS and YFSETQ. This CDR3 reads CASRSESTAFF. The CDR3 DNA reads TGCGCCAGCAGGAGTGAAAGTACGGCTTTCTTT.

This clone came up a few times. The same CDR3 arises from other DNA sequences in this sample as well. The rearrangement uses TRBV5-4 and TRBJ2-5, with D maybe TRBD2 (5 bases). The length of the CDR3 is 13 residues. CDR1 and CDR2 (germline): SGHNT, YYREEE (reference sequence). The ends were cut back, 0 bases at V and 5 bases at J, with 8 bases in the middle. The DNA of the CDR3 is TGTGCCAGCAGCTTGGACCCGGGGGAGACCCAGTACTTC. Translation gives CASSLDPGETQYF.

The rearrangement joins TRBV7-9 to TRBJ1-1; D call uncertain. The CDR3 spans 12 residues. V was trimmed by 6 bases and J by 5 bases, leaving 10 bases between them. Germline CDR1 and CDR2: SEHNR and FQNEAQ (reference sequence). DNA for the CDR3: TGTGCCAGCAGTGAGGGTGTAACTGAAGCTTTCTTT. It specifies CASSEGVTEAFF.

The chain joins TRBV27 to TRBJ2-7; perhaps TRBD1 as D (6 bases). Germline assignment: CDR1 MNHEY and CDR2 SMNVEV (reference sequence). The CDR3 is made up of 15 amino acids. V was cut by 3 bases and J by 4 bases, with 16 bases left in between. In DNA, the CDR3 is TGTGCCAGCAGTTTCCCCGGGACACAGCTTTACGAGCAGTACTTC. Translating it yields CASSFPGTQLYEQYF.

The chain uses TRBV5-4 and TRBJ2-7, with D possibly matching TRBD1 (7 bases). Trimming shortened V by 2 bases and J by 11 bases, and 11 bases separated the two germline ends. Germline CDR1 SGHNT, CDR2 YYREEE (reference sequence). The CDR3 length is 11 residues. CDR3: CASSLGGGEYF. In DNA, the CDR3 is TGTGCCAGCAGCTTAGGGGGCGGGGAGTACTTC. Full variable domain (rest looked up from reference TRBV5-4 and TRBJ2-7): ETGVTQSPTHLIKTRGQQVTLRCSSQSGHNTVSWYQQALGQGPQFIFQYYREEENGRGNFPPRFSGLQFPNYSSELNVNALELDDSALYLCASSLGGGEYFGPGTRLTVT.

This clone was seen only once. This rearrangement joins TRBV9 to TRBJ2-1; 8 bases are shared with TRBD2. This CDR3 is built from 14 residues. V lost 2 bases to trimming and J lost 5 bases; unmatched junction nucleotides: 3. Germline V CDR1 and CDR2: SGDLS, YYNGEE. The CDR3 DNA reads TGTGCCAGCAGCGTCGGCGGGGGGCACAATGAGCAGTTCTTC. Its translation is CASSVGGGHNEQFF.

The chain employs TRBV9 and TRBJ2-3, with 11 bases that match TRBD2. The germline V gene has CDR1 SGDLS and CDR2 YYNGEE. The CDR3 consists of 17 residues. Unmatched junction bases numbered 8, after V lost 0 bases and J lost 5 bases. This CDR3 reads CASSVGLAGGPGDTQYF. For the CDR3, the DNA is TGTGCCAGCAGCGTAGGCCTAGCGGGGGGCCCGGGAGATACGCAGTATTTT.

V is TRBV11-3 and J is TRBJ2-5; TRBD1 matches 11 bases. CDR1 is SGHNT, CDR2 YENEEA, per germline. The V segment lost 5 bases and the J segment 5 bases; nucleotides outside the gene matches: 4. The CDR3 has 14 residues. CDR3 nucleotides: TGTGCCAGCAGCCCCGGGACAGGGGGTGAGACCCAGTACTTC. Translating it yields CASSPGTGGETQYF.

CDR3 sequence: CASNWGVGSPLHF. The DNA for the CDR3 is TGTGCCAGCAACTGGGGGGTCGGTTCACCCCTCCACTTT. This rearrangement joins TRBV28 to TRBJ1-6, with D possibly matching TRBD1 (5 bases). The germline V gene has CDR1 MDHEN and CDR2 SYDVKM. V lost 7 bases and J lost 9, with 13 bases in between. The CDR3 totals 13 residues.

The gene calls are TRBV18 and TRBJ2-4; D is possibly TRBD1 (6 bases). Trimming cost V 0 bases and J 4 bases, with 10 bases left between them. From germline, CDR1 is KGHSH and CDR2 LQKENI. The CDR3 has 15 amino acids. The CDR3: CASSPPRGLKNIQYF. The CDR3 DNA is TGTGCCAGCTCACCACCGAGGGGGTTGAAAAACATTCAGTACTTC.

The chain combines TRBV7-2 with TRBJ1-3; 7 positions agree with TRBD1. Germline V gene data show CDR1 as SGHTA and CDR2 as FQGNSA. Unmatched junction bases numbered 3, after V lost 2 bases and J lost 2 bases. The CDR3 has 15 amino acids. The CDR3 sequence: CASSLTGVAGNTIYF. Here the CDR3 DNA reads TGTGCCAGCAGCTTAACAGGGGTTGCTGGAAACACCATATATTTT.

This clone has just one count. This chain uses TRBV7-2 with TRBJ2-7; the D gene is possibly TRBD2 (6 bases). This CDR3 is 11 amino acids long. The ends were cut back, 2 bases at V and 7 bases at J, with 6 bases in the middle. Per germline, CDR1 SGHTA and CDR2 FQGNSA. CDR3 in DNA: TGTGCCAGCAGCTTACGGGGGGAGCAGTACTTC. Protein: CASSLRGEQYF.

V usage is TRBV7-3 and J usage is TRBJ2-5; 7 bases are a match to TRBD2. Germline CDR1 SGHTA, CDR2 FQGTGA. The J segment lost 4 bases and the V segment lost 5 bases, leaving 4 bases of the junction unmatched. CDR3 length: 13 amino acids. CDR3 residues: CASSPSGAETQYF. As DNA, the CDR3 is TGTGCCAGCAGCCCCAGCGGGGCAGAGACCCAGTACTTC.

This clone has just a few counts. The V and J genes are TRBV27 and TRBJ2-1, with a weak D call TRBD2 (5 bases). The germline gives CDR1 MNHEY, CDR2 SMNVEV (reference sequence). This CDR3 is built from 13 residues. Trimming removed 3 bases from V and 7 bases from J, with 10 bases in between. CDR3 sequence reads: CASSFEGLNEQFF. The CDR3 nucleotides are TGTGCCAGCAGTTTCGAAGGACTGAATGAGCAGTTCTTC.

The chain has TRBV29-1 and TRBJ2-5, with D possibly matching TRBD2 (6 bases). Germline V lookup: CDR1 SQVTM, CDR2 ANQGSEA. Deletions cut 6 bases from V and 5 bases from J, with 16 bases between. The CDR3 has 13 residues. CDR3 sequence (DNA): TGCAGCGTGCCCGGAGGAGGGCACGAGACCCAGTACTTC. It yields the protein CSVPGGGHETQYF.

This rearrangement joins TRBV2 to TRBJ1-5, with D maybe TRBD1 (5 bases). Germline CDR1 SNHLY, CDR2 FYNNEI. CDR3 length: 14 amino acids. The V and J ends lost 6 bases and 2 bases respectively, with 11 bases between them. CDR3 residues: CASRRREGNQPQHF. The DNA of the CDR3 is TGTGCCAGCAGGCGCAGGGAAGGCAATCAGCCCCAGCATTTT.

This CDR3 reads CASSLAGTSRETQYF. CDR3 DNA: TGTGCCAGCAGTTTAGCCGGGACTAGCAGAGAGACCCAGTACTTC. The chain employs TRBV6-5 and TRBJ2-5; the match to TRBD2 covers 9 bases. Looked up from germline, CDR1 is MNHEY and CDR2 is SVGAGI. CDR3 length: 15 residues. Trimming cost V 4 bases and J 4 bases; bases outside gene matches: 7.

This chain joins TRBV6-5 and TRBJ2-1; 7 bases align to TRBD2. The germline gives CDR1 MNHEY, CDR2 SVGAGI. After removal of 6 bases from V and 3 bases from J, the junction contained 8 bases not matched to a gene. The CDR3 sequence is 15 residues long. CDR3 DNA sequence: TGTGCCAGCAGCGCTACCGGGACTAACTACAATGAGCAGTTCTTC. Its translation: CASSATGTNYNEQFF.

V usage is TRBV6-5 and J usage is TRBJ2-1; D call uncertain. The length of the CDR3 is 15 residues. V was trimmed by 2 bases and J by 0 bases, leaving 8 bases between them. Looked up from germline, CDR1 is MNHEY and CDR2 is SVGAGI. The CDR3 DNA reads TGTGCCAGCAGTTACGTCCAGCGCTCCTACAATGAGCAGTTCTTC. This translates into CASSYVQRSYNEQFF.

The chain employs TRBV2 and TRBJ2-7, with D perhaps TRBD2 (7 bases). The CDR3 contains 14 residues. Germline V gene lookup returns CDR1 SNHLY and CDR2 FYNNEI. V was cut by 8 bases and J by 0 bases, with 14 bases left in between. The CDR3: CASYPRGASYEQYF. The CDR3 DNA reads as TGTGCCAGCTACCCACGGGGGGCCTCCTACGAGCAGTACTTC.

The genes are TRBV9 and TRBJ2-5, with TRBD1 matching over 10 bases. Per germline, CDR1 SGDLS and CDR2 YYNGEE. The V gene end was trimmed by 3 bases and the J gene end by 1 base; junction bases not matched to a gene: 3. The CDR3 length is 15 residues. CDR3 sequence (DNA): TGTGCCAGCAGCGACAGGACAGGGGGCCAAGAGACCCAGTACTTC. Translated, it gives CASSDRTGGQETQYF.

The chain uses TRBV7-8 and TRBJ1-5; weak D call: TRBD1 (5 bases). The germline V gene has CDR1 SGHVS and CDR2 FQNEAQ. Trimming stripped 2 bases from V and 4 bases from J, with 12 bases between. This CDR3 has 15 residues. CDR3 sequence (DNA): TGTGCCAGCAGCTTAATCTGGGGCTGGAATCAGCCCCAGCATTTT. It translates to CASSLIWGWNQPQHF.

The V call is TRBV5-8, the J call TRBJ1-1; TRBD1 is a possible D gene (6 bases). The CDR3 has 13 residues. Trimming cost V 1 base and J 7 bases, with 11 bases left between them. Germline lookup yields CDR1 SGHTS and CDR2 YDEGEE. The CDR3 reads CASSLRGHNEAFF. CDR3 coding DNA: TGTGCCAGCAGCTTGAGGGGACACAATGAAGCTTTCTTT.

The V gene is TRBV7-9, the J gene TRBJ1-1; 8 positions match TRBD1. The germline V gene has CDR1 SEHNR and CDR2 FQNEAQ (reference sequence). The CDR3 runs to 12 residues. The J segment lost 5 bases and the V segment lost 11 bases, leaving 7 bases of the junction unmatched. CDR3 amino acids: CADRGMETEAFF. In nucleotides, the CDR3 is TGTGCCGACAGGGGAATGGAGACTGAAGCTTTCTTT.

CDR3 region: CASRDRGGGANTGELFF. The CDR3 nucleotides are TGCGCCAGCAGAGACAGGGGCGGGGGGGCGAACACCGGGGAGCTGTTTTTT. This rearrangement joins TRBV4-1 to TRBJ2-2, with a possible D match to TRBD2 (9 bases). Germline-derived CDR1 and CDR2 are MGHRA and YSYEKL. Trimming cost V 6 bases and J 0 bases, with 17 bases left between them. There are 17 residues in the CDR3.

The CDR3 region has the DNA TGTGCCTGGACCCTGACAGATACGCAGTATTTT. Its translation is CAWTLTDTQYF. The rearrangement uses TRBV30 and TRBJ2-3; D remains unclear. This CDR3 comprises 11 residues. Trimming cost V 4 bases and J 3 bases, with 5 bases left between them. Looked up from germline, CDR1 is GTSNPN and CDR2 is SVGIG (reference sequence).

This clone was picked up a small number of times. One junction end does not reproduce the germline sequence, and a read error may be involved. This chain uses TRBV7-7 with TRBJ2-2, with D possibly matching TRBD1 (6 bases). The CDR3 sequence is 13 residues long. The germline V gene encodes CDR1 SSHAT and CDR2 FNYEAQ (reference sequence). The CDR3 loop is CASSTRGTGELFF. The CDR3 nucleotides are TGTGCTAGCAGCACCAGGGGAACCGGGGAGCTGTTTTTT. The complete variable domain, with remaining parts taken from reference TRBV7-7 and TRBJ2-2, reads GAGVSQSPRYKVTKRGQDVTLRCDPISSHATLYWYQQALGQGPEFLTYFNYEAQPDKSGLPSDRFSAERPEGSISTLTIQRTEQRDSAMYRCASSTRGTGELFFGEGSRLTVL.

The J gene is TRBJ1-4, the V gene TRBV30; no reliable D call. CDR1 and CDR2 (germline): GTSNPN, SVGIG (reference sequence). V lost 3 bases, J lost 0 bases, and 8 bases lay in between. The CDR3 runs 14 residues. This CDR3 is CAWSPPATNEKLFF. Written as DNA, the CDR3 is TGTGCCTGGAGCCCCCCGGCAACTAATGAAAAACTGTTTTTT.

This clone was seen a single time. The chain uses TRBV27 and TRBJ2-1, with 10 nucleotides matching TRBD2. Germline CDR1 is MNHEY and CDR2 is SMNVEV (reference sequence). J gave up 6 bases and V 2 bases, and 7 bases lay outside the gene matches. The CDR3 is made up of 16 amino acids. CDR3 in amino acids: CASSLSPAGGPNEQFF. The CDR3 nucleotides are TGTGCCAGCAGTTTAAGCCCAGCGGGGGGGCCCAATGAGCAGTTCTTC.